The 22 T cell receptor beta chains listed next were all sequenced from one sample in a study of blood T cell dynamics during melanoma immunotherapy. Data came from immunoSEQ multiplex PCR; TCRdb stores just in-frame clones and leaves some out. The table lists roughly 10,000 clones, about 89% of them singletons. Time point noted: pre-treatment baseline. Sequencing used blood, obtained from a patient treated with checkpoint blockade. The receptors here all came from a human donor with melanoma.

The rearrangement links TRBV27 to TRBJ1-5, with unresolved D. There are 12 residues in the CDR3. The germline CDR1 and CDR2 sequences are MNHEY and SMNVEV (reference sequence). V was shortened by 6 bases and J by 2 bases, with 5 bases between the two germline ends. DNA of the CDR3: TGTGCCAGCAGGCTTGGCAATCAGCCCCAGCATTTT. Its protein product is CASRLGNQPQHF.

Written as DNA, the CDR3 is TGTGCCAGCAGTGGACGTTGGGACAGGGCAGCCTACGAGCAGTACTTC. Translation: CASSGRWDRAAYEQYF. V and J are TRBV6-6 and TRBJ2-7; 9 bases are shared with TRBD1. V shed 5 bases and J 2 bases; nucleotides not matched to a gene: 10. The CDR3 extends over 16 amino acids. Germline CDR1 and CDR2: MNHNY and SVGAGI (reference sequence).

The chain uses TRBV12-5 and TRBJ2-3; 10 positions agree with TRBD1. Germline-derived CDR1 and CDR2 are LGHNT and FRNRAP. There are 14 residues in the CDR3. The ends lost 7 bases at V and 3 bases at J; junction bases unmatched: 4. DNA for the CDR3: TGTGCTAGTGCCGACAGGGGGCGGACAGATACGCAGTATTTT. It encodes CASADRGRTDTQYF.

Within the sample, this clone is large. The rearrangement joins TRBV5-1 to TRBJ1-1; D gene unclear. V was pared by 4 bases and J by 0 bases, with 13 bases between. The CDR3 spans 15 residues. Germline V gives CDR1 SGHRS, CDR2 YFSETQ. CDR3 region: CASSTEGGMNTEAFF. The CDR3 region has the DNA TGCGCCAGCAGCACGGAGGGAGGAATGAACACTGAAGCTTTCTTT.

The V call is TRBV7-9, the J call TRBJ2-5; maybe TRBD1 (5 bases). V was trimmed by 6 bases and J by 7 bases, leaving 15 bases between them. CDR3 length: 13 amino acids. Germline loops: CDR1 SEHNR, CDR2 FQNEAQ (reference sequence). This CDR3 is CASRQGTGGTQYF. Here the CDR3 DNA reads TGTGCCAGCAGGCAGGGAACAGGTGGGACCCAGTACTTC.

This chain connects TRBV27 to TRBJ2-5; TRBD2 matches 8 bases. With 4 bases clipped from V and 5 bases from J, the junction kept 9 bases outside the gene matches. This CDR3 has 15 amino acids. Germline lookup yields CDR1 MNHEY and CDR2 SMNVEV (reference sequence). CDR3 residues: CASSSQGLAGETQYF. CDR3 bases: TGTGCCAGCAGTTCCCAAGGACTAGCAGGGGAGACCCAGTACTTC.

The chain has TRBV28 and TRBJ2-7, with a weak D call TRBD1 (6 bases). The CDR3 runs to 13 residues. Germline values: CDR1 MDHEN, CDR2 SYDVKM. Trimming took 6 bases from V and 9 from J, leaving 18 bases between them. The CDR3 region has the DNA TGTGCCAGCAGACTAACAGGGACGCCCCGGCAGTACTTC. As protein: CASRLTGTPRQYF.

This clone was found a few times. The V call is TRBV7-9, the J call TRBJ2-1, with 8 bases lining up with TRBD2. The V gene end was trimmed by 5 bases and the J gene end by 3 bases; junction bases not matched to a gene: 6. The CDR3 spans 15 residues. The germline CDR1 and CDR2 sequences are SEHNR and FQNEAQ (reference sequence). The CDR3 is CASSDSLADYNEQFF. CDR3 nucleotides: TGTGCCAGCAGCGACTCACTAGCGGACTACAATGAGCAGTTCTTC.

The chain carries TRBV7-9 and TRBJ1-2, with 8 bases fitting TRBD1. Germline V CDR1 and CDR2: SEHNR, FQNEAQ (reference sequence). CDR3 size: 16 residues. J lost 4 bases, V lost 1 base, and 8 bases had no gene match. CDR3 nucleotides: TGTGCCAGCAGCTTAGGAGACAGGGGCGGAGGCTATGGCTACACCTTC. Translating gives CASSLGDRGGGYGYTF.

The V and J genes are TRBV7-9 and TRBJ1-3; D is unclear. CDR3 length equals 14 residues. Germline V lookup: CDR1 SEHNR, CDR2 FQNEAQ (reference sequence). Trimming removed 8 bases from V and 1 base from J, with 12 bases in between. This CDR3 is CASHLSESGNTIYF. In nucleotides, the CDR3 is TGTGCCAGCCACTTATCGGAATCTGGAAACACCATATATTTT.

V usage is TRBV5-1 and J usage is TRBJ2-2; D is uncertain. The CDR3 sequence is 15 residues long. Trimming took 1 base from V and 1 from J, leaving 8 bases between them. Germline loops: CDR1 SGHRS, CDR2 YFSETQ. The chain's CDR3 is CASSLNPQNTGELFF. The DNA for the CDR3 is TGCGCCAGCAGCTTGAACCCCCAGAACACCGGGGAGCTGTTTTTT. Looking up the rest from reference TRBV5-1 and TRBJ2-2 gives the full variable domain: KAGVTQTPRYLIKTRGQQVTLSCSPISGHRSVSWYQQTPGQGLQFLFEYFSETQRNKGNFPGRFSGRQFSNSRSEMNVSTLELGDSALYLCASSLNPQNTGELFFGEGSRLTVL.

This CDR3 reads CASRPGEGNEQFF. In nucleotides, the CDR3 is TGTGCCAGCAGACCCGGAGAGGGCAATGAGCAGTTCTTC. The chain employs TRBV6-6 and TRBJ2-1; D is possibly TRBD2 (5 bases). Germline assignment: CDR1 MNHNY and CDR2 SVGAGI (reference sequence). The CDR3 runs to 13 residues. V was cut by 6 bases and J by 6 bases, with 12 bases left in between.

The J gene is TRBJ2-7, the V gene TRBV10-2; D perhaps matches TRBD1 (5 bases). The CDR3 covers 14 residues. V dropped 3 bases and J dropped 6 bases, with 15 bases sitting between them. Germline lookup yields CDR1 WSHSY and CDR2 SAAADI. CDR3 DNA sequence: TGCGCCAGCAGTGACAATATTCAGGGTTTCGAGCAGTACTTC. As protein: CASSDNIQGFEQYF.

The chain carries TRBV19 and TRBJ1-3; D call uncertain. The CDR3 sequence is 15 residues long. Per the germline V gene, CDR1 is LNHDA and CDR2 is SQIVND (reference sequence). V gave up 1 base and J gave up 0 bases, with 7 bases separating them. DNA for the CDR3: TGTGCCAGTAGTATAGCTGCGGGCTCTGGAAACACCATATATTTT. Its translation is CASSIAAGSGNTIYF.

In its sample, this clone was seen a few times. The chain joins TRBV19 to TRBJ1-4; D ambiguous. CDR1 is LNHDA and CDR2 is SQIVND in the germline V gene (reference sequence). The CDR3 spans 14 residues. The V end lost 3 bases, the J end lost 2 bases, and 7 bases lay between the germline ends. The CDR3 here is CASSITDTNEKLFF. The CDR3, as DNA: TGTGCCAGTAGTATCACGGATACTAATGAAAAACTGTTTTTT.

The J gene is TRBJ2-4, the V gene TRBV29-1, with D perhaps given as TRBD1 or TRBD2 (6 bases each). Trimming took 4 bases from V and 9 from J, leaving 22 bases between them. CDR1 is SQVTM, CDR2 ANQGSEA, per germline. This CDR3 region has 15 residues. The CDR3 region has the DNA TGCAGCGTTGTATGGTCGACAAGGGGGGAAAGCATTCAGTACTTC. Protein: CSVVWSTRGESIQYF.

The V and J genes are TRBV7-8 and TRBJ2-7, with D maybe TRBD2 (5 bases). In germline, CDR1 is SGHVS, CDR2 FQNEAQ. V was trimmed by 3 bases and J by 2 bases, leaving 8 bases between them. The CDR3 has 13 residues. The DNA for the CDR3 is TGTGCCAGCAGCTTGGCCGGGACCTACGAGCAGTACTTC. It is translated as CASSLAGTYEQYF.

The chain uses TRBV10-3 and TRBJ2-7, with 9 bases identical to TRBD1. Germline lookup yields CDR1 ENHRY and CDR2 SYGVKD. The CDR3 loop spans 14 amino acids. J was trimmed by 6 bases and V by 6 bases; bases with no gene match: 9. This chain's CDR3 is CAISPGQGLFEQYF. The DNA of the CDR3 is TGTGCCATCAGCCCGGGACAGGGTTTGTTCGAGCAGTACTTC.

The sample holds one count of this clone. This sequence joins TRBV28 and TRBJ2-3; 9 bases line up with TRBD1. J gave up 6 bases and V 2 bases, and 3 bases lay outside the gene matches. The CDR3 extends over 14 amino acids. Germline V gene lookup returns CDR1 MDHEN and CDR2 SYDVKM. This CDR3 is CASSLGQGWDTQYF. DNA for the CDR3: TGTGCCAGCAGTTTAGGACAGGGGTGGGATACGCAGTATTTT.

V gene TRBV30 combines with J gene TRBJ1-5; D unresolved. Germline CDR1 GTSNPN, CDR2 SVGIG (reference sequence). This CDR3 spans 16 amino acids. Trimming removed 3 bases at V and 2 bases at J, with 17 bases between. The CDR3 nucleotides read TGTGCCTGGAGCGGAGGGAGCTCGGGAGGCAATCAGCCCCAGCATTTT. Translation: CAWSGGSSGGNQPQHF.

V and J are TRBV4-3 and TRBJ2-4; tentatively, D is TRBD1 or TRBD2 (6 bases each). The CDR3 has 14 amino acids. Trimming shortened V by 5 bases and J by 7 bases, and 15 bases separated the two germline ends. Germline lookup yields CDR1 LGHNA and CDR2 YSLEER. The CDR3 DNA is TGCGCCAGCAGCTCGTTAGAAGGGGGGAACATTCAGTACTTC. As protein: CASSSLEGGNIQYF.

The rearrangement links TRBV13 to TRBJ1-1, with D unresolved. V was clipped by 5 bases and J by 0 bases, with 13 bases between them. Germline V CDR1 and CDR2: PRHDT, FYEKMQ (reference sequence). This CDR3 spans 15 amino acids. The CDR3 DNA sequence: TGTGCCAGCAGCCCTTCGGCCGGAATGAACACTGAAGCTTTCTTT. Translating it yields CASSPSAGMNTEAFF.